These 25 T cell receptor beta chains came from one sample sequenced in a study of CD8 T cells in Susac syndrome. Random hexamers were used to reverse transcribe an amount of about 0.5 to 1 ug RNA. TCRdb processed the immunoSEQ multiplex PCR reads anew with MiXCR; each CDR3 protein has one entry. This sample yields some 110,000 distinct CDR3 sequences, of which approximately 94% are seen a single time; around 0.41% belongs to the top ten. Source material: CD8+ T cells from PBMCs. The receptors shown here come from a human donor with Susac syndrome.

J is TRBJ2-5 and V is TRBV7-8, with D possibly matching TRBD2 (6 bases). The V gene lost 1 base and the J gene lost 1 base, with 13 bases spanning the gap. Germline V gene data show CDR1 as SGHVS and CDR2 as FQNEAQ. The CDR3 covers 16 residues. The CDR3 spells CASSLGGVGLQETQYF. The CDR3 nucleotides read TGTGCCAGCAGCTTAGGGGGGGTGGGGCTCCAAGAGACCCAGTACTTC.

The rearrangement links TRBV5-1 to TRBJ1-2; unclear D gene. Trimming took 1 base from V and 8 from J, leaving 9 bases between them. The germline V gene has CDR1 SGHRS and CDR2 YFSETQ. There are 12 residues in the CDR3. The CDR3 is CASSLSWEGYTF. The CDR3 region has the DNA TGCGCCAGCAGCTTGTCTTGGGAAGGCTACACCTTC.

The chain has TRBV12-3 or TRBV12-4 and TRBJ2-3, with 9 bases aligning to TRBD2. This CDR3 is built from 17 residues. Trimming at V came to 6 bases and at J to 1 base, leaving 11 bases not matched to a gene. DNA of the CDR3: TGTGCCAGCAGCCCCCAATCCTCTAGCGGGGGCACAGATACGCAGTATTTT. This translates into CASSPQSSSGGTDTQYF.

This sequence joins TRBV12-3 or TRBV12-4 and TRBJ2-7, with 9 bases identical to TRBD1. J lost 1 base, V lost 5 bases, and 3 bases had no gene match. The CDR3 runs to 14 residues. CDR3 nucleotides: TGTGCCAGCAGTATGACAGGGGGTTCCTACGAGCAGTACTTC. This translates into CASSMTGGSYEQYF.

This clonotype was found once. This chain connects TRBV9 to TRBJ2-1; D unresolved. Germline V gene lookup returns CDR1 SGDLS and CDR2 YYNGEE. V lost 3 bases and J lost 5, with 12 bases in between. This CDR3 region has 14 residues. CDR3: CASSAVGGNNEQFF. The CDR3 bases are TGTGCCAGCAGCGCGGTGGGCGGAAACAATGAGCAGTTCTTC.

The J gene is TRBJ2-3, the V gene TRBV18; D remains ambiguous. V was trimmed by 2 bases and J by 2 bases, leaving 8 bases between them. This CDR3 contains 14 residues. The germline gives CDR1 KGHSH, CDR2 LQKENI. The CDR3 sequence: CASSPKAFTDTQYF. The CDR3 DNA is TGTGCCAGCTCACCAAAGGCCTTCACAGATACGCAGTATTTT.

V usage is TRBV7-9 and J usage is TRBJ1-1, with D unresolved. This CDR3 comprises 11 residues. CDR1 is SEHNR and CDR2 is FQNEAQ in the germline V gene (reference sequence). Trimming removed 8 bases from V and 8 bases from J, with 12 bases in between. CDR3 nucleotides: TGTGCCAGCGGGGAAGGCTTAGAAGCTTTCTTT. Encoded protein: CASGEGLEAFF.

The chain is built from TRBV15 and TRBJ2-5; 9 positions agree with TRBD2. V shed 0 bases, J shed 6 bases, and the junction held 8 bases outside the gene matches. Germline lookup yields CDR1 LNHNV and CDR2 YYDKDF (reference sequence). The CDR3 consists of 16 residues. The CDR3 nucleotides read TGTGCCACCAGCAGAGATCTCGGGCTAGCGGGGAAGACCCAGTACTTC. Encoded protein: CATSRDLGLAGKTQYF.

CDR3: CASSVGDFNQPQHF. The CDR3 bases are TGTGCCAGCAGCGTGGGGGACTTCAATCAGCCCCAGCATTTT. This sequence joins TRBV9 and TRBJ1-5; tentative D call: TRBD1 (5 bases). The V end lost 2 bases, the J end lost 3 bases, and 9 bases lay between the germline ends. The CDR3 is 14 amino acids. The germline gives CDR1 SGDLS, CDR2 YYNGEE.

The chain has TRBV5-4 and TRBJ2-2; a possible D gene is TRBD2 (5 bases). The CDR3 spans 15 residues. The germline CDR1 and CDR2 sequences are SGHNT and YYREEE (reference sequence). V dropped 5 bases and J dropped 2 bases, with 13 bases sitting between them. CDR3 sequence (DNA): TGTGCCAGCAGTGCGGCGGGTGAAAACACCGGGGAGCTGTTTTTT. This sequence encodes CASSAAGENTGELFF.

This chain links TRBV29-1 with TRBJ2-1; 11 bases are shared with TRBD1. Germline values: CDR1 SQVTM, CDR2 ANQGSEA. This CDR3 is built from 15 residues. V shed 1 base, J shed 4 bases, and the junction held 3 bases outside the gene matches. CDR3 protein: CSVEGGQGEYNEQFF. CDR3 bases: TGCAGCGTTGAAGGGGGACAGGGGGAATACAATGAGCAGTTCTTC.

J is TRBJ2-1 and V is TRBV29-1; 8 nucleotides agree with TRBD2. With V trimmed by 4 bases and J by 0 bases, 5 bases remained unmatched. Germline CDR1 SQVTM, CDR2 ANQGSEA. This CDR3 has 15 amino acids. Here the CDR3 reads CSVAPGGSSYNEQFF. The CDR3 nucleotides read TGCAGCGTTGCCCCGGGGGGGAGCTCCTACAATGAGCAGTTCTTC.

The chain combines TRBV12-3 or TRBV12-4 with TRBJ1-5; maybe TRBD1 (5 bases). Trimming pared 5 bases from V and 1 base from J, leaving 15 bases between. The CDR3 is 16 amino acids. The CDR3 DNA sequence: TGTGCCAGCAGTCCTATCCTCGGGGGAAGCAATCAGCCCCAGCATTTT. Amino acid sequence: CASSPILGGSNQPQHF.

The chain combines TRBV4-3 with TRBJ2-3; D ambiguous. V lost 1 base and J lost 0, with 8 bases in between. CDR1 is LGHNA and CDR2 is YSLEER in the germline V gene. CDR3 length: 15 amino acids. The chain's CDR3 is CASSQVVTSTDTQYF. The CDR3 DNA sequence: TGCGCCAGCAGCCAAGTAGTCACTAGCACAGATACGCAGTATTTT.

The V and J genes are TRBV10-2 and TRBJ1-1; D not resolved. This CDR3 is built from 11 residues. V was cut by 2 bases and J by 4 bases, with 2 bases left in between. Germline V gene lookup returns CDR1 WSHSY and CDR2 SAAADI. The CDR3 sequence is CASSEGTEAFF. CDR3 bases: TGCGCCAGCAGTGAGGGCACTGAAGCTTTCTTT.

The genes are TRBV9 and TRBJ2-1, with TRBD2 identical over 11 bases. V trimming: 3 bases; J trimming: 6 bases; junction bases outside the gene matches: 8. CDR1 and CDR2 from the germline V gene are SGDLS and YYNGEE. This CDR3 has 16 residues. The DNA for the CDR3 is TGTGCCAGCAGCGCTGAGACTAGCGGGACCCTCAATGAGCAGTTCTTC. It is translated as CASSAETSGTLNEQFF.

The genes are TRBV2 and TRBJ1-5, with 9 bases aligning to TRBD1. V trimming: 6 bases; J trimming: 4 bases; junction bases outside the gene matches: 7. Germline CDR1 and CDR2: SNHLY and FYNNEI. There are 15 residues in the CDR3. The CDR3 is CASSAGQGMNQPQHF. The CDR3 DNA follows: TGTGCCAGCAGCGCGGGACAGGGAATGAATCAGCCCCAGCATTTT.

The V and J genes are TRBV9 and TRBJ2-3, with D possibly matching TRBD2 (5 bases). Germline lookup yields CDR1 SGDLS and CDR2 YYNGEE. The CDR3 is 14 amino acids. V gave up 4 bases and J gave up 0 bases, with 9 bases separating them. The CDR3 sequence: CASSLTGSTDTQYF. The CDR3, as DNA: TGTGCCAGCAGCCTAACGGGGAGCACAGATACGCAGTATTTT.

This chain uses TRBV7-9 with TRBJ2-1; D perhaps matches TRBD2 (6 bases). Trimming pared 2 bases from V and 10 bases from J, leaving 9 bases between. This CDR3 has 12 amino acids. Germline assignment: CDR1 SEHNR and CDR2 FQNEAQ (reference sequence). CDR3 bases: TGTGCCAGCAGCTTATGGGCGGGGGAGCAGTTCTTC. It codes for CASSLWAGEQFF.

The chain is built from TRBV6-6 and TRBJ1-1, with TRBD1 identical over 9 bases. CDR3 length: 12 amino acids. The J segment lost 11 bases and the V segment lost 3 bases, leaving 4 bases of the junction unmatched. CDR1 is MNHNY, CDR2 SVGAGI, per germline (reference sequence). The CDR3 is CASSYRDREAFF. In DNA, the CDR3 is TGTGCCAGCAGTTATCGGGACAGGGAGGCTTTCTTT.

The V call is TRBV9, the J call TRBJ2-3; D not certain. The CDR3 spans 12 residues. The ends were cut back, 3 bases at V and 4 bases at J, with 6 bases in the middle. Germline V CDR1 and CDR2: SGDLS, YYNGEE. The CDR3 loop is CASSASADTQYF. The CDR3 DNA is TGTGCCAGCAGCGCCTCCGCAGATACGCAGTATTTT.

This chain links TRBV4-1 with TRBJ2-1; 9 bases fit TRBD2. The V gene end was trimmed by 3 bases and the J gene end by 2 bases; junction bases not matched to a gene: 2. CDR3 length: 15 residues. CDR1 is MGHRA, CDR2 YSYEKL, per germline. CDR3 sequence (DNA): TGCGCCAGCAGCCAGAGCGGGGGGACCTACAATGAGCAGTTCTTC. It codes for CASSQSGGTYNEQFF.

This clonotype was seen once. The chain combines TRBV4-1 with TRBJ1-5; no definite D call. V gave up 2 bases and J gave up 6 bases, with 5 bases separating them. Germline V gives CDR1 MGHRA, CDR2 YSYEKL. The length of the CDR3 is 12 residues. CDR3 sequence: CASSQLGQPQHF. CDR3 bases: TGCGCCAGCAGCCAATTGGGTCAGCCCCAGCATTTT.

The chain is built from TRBV7-9 and TRBJ2-7, with D perhaps TRBD2 (7 bases). Germline lookup yields CDR1 SEHNR and CDR2 FQNEAQ (reference sequence). With 5 bases removed from V and 4 bases from J, the gap between germline ends came to 18 bases. This CDR3 contains 15 residues. DNA of the CDR3: TGTGCCAGCAGCCCCCCCGGGGGGCGAGAGTACGAGCAGTACTTC. Translating gives CASSPPGGREYEQYF.

The J gene is TRBJ2-7, the V gene TRBV9, with a possible D match to TRBD2 (5 bases). The CDR3 runs to 15 residues. Trimming cost V 3 bases and J 1 base, with 14 bases left between them. Germline loops: CDR1 SGDLS, CDR2 YYNGEE. CDR3 DNA: TGTGCCAGCAGCGCCGGAGGTCCCAATTCCTACGAGCAGTACTTC. Its translation is CASSAGGPNSYEQYF.